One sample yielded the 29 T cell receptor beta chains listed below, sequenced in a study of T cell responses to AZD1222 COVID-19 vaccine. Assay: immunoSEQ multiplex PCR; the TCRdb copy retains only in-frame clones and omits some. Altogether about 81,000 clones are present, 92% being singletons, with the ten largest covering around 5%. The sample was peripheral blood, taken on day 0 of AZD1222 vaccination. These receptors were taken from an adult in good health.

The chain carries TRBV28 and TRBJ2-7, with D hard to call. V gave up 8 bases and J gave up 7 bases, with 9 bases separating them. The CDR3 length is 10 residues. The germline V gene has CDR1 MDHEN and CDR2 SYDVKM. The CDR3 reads CASGRSEQYF. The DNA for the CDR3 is TGTGCCAGCGGGCGGTCAGAGCAGTACTTC.

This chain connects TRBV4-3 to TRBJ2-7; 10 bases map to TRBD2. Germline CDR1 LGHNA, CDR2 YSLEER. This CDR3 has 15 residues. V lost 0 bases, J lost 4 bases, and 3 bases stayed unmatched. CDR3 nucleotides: TGCGCCAGCAGCCAAGAAAGGACTAGCGGTTACGAGCAGTACTTC. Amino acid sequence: CASSQERTSGYEQYF.

DNA for the CDR3: TGTGCCAGCAGAGCGTGGCCAGGAGAGACCCAGTACTTC. It yields the protein CASRAWPGETQYF. The chain recombines TRBV12-3 or TRBV12-4 with TRBJ2-5; D unclear. Deletions cut 6 bases from V and 4 bases from J, with 12 bases between. The CDR3 length is 13 residues.

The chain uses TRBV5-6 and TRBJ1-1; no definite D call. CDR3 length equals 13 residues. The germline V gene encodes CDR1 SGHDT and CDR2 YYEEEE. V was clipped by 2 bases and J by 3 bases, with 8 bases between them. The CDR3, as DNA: TGTGCCAGCAGCTTCGTGAGAGACACTGAAGCTTTCTTT. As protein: CASSFVRDTEAFF.

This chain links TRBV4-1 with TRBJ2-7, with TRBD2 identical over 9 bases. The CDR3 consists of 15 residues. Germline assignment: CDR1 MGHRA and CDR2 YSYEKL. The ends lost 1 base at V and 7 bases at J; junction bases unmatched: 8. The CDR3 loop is CASSQGSVSGGEQYF. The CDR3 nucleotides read TGCGCCAGCAGCCAAGGGAGCGTCAGCGGGGGGGAGCAGTACTTC.

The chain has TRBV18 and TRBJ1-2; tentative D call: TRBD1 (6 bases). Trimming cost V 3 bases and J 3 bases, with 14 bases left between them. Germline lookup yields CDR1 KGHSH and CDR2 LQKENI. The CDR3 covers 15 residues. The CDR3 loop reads CASSPRDKADYGYTF. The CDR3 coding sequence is TGTGCCAGCTCACCCAGGGACAAGGCTGACTATGGCTACACCTTC.

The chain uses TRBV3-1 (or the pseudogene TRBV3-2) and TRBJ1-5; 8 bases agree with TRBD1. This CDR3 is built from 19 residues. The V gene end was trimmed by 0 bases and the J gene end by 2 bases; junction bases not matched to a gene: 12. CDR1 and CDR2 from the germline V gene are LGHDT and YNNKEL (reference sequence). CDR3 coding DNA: TGTGCCAGCAGCCAAGACCCCACAGGGGGATATGTCGGCAATCAGCCCCAGCATTTT. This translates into CASSQDPTGGYVGNQPQHF.

The CDR3: CASSLLSRHWNTEAFF. The CDR3, as DNA: TGTGCCAGCAGCTTGCTGTCCAGACATTGGAACACTGAAGCTTTCTTT. The genes are TRBV5-5 and TRBJ1-1; D not resolved. The length of the CDR3 is 16 residues. Trimming pared 1 base from V and 1 base from J, leaving 14 bases between. Germline CDR1 reads SGHKS; CDR2 reads YYEKEE (reference sequence).

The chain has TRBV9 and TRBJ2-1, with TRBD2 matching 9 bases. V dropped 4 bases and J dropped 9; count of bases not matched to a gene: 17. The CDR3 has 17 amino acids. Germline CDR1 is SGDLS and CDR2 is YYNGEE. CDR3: CASSPTGRVAGAGEQFF. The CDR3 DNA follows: TGTGCCAGCAGCCCCACCGGGAGGGTAGCGGGAGCTGGTGAGCAGTTCTTC.

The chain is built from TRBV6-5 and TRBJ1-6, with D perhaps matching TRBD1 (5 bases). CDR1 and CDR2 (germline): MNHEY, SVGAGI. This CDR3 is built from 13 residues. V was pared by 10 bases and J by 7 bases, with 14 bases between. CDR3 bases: TGTGCCACACAACGGGGGTGGAATTCACCCCTCCACTTT. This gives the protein CATQRGWNSPLHF.

CDR3 sequence: CASSPEGQPRETQYF. The CDR3 coding sequence is TGCGCCAGCAGCCCGGAAGGACAGCCGCGGGAGACCCAGTACTTC. This rearrangement joins TRBV4-1 to TRBJ2-5; perhaps TRBD1 as D (6 bases). Between the trimmed V and J ends, which lost 4 bases and 5 bases, there was a span of 17 bases. There are 15 residues in the CDR3. Germline V lookup: CDR1 MGHRA, CDR2 YSYEKL.

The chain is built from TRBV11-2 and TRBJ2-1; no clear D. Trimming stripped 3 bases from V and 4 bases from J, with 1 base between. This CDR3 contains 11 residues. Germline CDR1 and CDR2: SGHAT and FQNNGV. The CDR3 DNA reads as TGTGCCAGCAGCTTTTACAATGAGCAGTTCTTC. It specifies CASSFYNEQFF.

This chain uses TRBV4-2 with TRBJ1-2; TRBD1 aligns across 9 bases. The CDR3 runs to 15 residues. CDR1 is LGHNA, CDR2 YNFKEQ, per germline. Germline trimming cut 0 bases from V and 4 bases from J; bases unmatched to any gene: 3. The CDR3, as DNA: TGTGCCAGCAGCCAAGATGGACAGGGGCGCTATGGCTACACCTTC. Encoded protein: CASSQDGQGRYGYTF.

The CDR3 loop is CASSPRGGAIAGELFF. The DNA for the CDR3 is TGTGCCAGCAGCCCTCGGGGGGGGGCAATCGCCGGGGAGCTGTTTTTT. V gene TRBV11-2 combines with J gene TRBJ2-2, with 8 nucleotides matching TRBD2. The V gene's germline CDR1 is SGHAT and CDR2 FQNNGV. V shed 5 bases, J shed 6 bases, and the junction held 11 bases outside the gene matches. The CDR3 totals 16 residues.

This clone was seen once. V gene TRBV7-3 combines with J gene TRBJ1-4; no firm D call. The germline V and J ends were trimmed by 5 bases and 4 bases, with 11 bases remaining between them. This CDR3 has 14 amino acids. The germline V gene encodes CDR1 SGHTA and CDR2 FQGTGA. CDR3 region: CASSMKTGNEKLFF. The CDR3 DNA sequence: TGTGCCAGCAGCATGAAAACGGGTAATGAAAAACTGTTTTTT.

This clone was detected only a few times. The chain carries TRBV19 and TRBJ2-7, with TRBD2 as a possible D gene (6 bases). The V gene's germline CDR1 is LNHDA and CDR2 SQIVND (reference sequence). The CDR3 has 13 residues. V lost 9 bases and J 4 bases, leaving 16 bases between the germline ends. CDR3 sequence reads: CASNGGLLYEQYF. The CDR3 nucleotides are TGTGCCAGCAACGGGGGTCTCCTATACGAGCAGTACTTC.

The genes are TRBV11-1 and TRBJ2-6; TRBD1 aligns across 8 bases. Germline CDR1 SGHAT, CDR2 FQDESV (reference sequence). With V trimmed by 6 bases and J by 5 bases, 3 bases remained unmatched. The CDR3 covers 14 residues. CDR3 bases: TGTGCCAGCAGGCGGACAGGGCGGGCCAACGTCCTGACTTTC. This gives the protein CASRRTGRANVLTF.

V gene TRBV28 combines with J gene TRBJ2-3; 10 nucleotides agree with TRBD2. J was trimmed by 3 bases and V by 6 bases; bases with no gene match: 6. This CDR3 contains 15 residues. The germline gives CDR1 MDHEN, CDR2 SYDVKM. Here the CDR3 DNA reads TGTGCCAGCAGCCAAGCGGGAGGGCCGACAGATACGCAGTATTTT. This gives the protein CASSQAGGPTDTQYF. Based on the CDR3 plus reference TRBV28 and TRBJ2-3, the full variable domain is DVKVTQSSRYLVKRTGEKVFLECVQDMDHENMFWYRQDPGLGLRLIYFSYDVKMKEKGDIPEGYSVSREKKERFSLILESASTNQTSMYLCASSQAGGPTDTQYFGPGTRLTVL.

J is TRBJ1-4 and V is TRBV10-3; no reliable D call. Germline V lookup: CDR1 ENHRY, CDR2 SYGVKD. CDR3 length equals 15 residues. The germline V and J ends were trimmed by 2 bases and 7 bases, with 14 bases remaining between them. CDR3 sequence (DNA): TGTGCCATCAGTGAGGAGGGAAGAATGAGTGAAAAACTGTTTTTT. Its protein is CAISEEGRMSEKLFF.

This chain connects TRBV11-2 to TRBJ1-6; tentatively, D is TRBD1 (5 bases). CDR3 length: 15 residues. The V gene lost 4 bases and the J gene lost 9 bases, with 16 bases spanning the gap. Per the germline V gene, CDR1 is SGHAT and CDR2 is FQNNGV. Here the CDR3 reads CASSSQVQVGSPLHF. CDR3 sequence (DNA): TGTGCCAGCAGCTCACAGGTTCAAGTGGGTTCACCCCTCCACTTT.

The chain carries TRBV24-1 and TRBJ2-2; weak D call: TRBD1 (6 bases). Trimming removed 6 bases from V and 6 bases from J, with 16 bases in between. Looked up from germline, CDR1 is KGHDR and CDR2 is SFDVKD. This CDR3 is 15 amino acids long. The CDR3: CATSNRVFSAGELFF. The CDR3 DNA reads TGTGCCACCAGTAACAGGGTATTTTCGGCCGGGGAGCTGTTTTTT.

The CDR3 loop is CASSQDPRQGYGNTIYF. Written as DNA, the CDR3 is TGCGCCAGCAGCCAAGATCCGAGACAGGGGTATGGAAACACCATATATTTT. This rearrangement joins TRBV4-1 to TRBJ1-3; 8 nucleotides match TRBD1. Germline assignment: CDR1 MGHRA and CDR2 YSYEKL. V dropped 0 bases and J dropped 3; count of bases not matched to a gene: 7. The CDR3 length is 17 residues.

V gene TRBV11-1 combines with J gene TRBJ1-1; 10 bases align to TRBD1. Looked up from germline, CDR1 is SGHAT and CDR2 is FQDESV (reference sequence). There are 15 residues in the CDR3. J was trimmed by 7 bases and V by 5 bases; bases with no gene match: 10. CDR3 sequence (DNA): TGTGCCAGCAGCAGAACCGGGACAGGGGAGATTGAAGCTTTCTTT. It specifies CASSRTGTGEIEAFF.

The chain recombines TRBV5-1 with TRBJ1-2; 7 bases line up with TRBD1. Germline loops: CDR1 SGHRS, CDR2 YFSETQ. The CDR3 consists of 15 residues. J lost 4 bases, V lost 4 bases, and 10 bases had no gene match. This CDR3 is CASSPVGTATYGYTF. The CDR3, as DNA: TGCGCCAGCAGCCCGGTAGGGACAGCTACCTATGGCTACACCTTC.

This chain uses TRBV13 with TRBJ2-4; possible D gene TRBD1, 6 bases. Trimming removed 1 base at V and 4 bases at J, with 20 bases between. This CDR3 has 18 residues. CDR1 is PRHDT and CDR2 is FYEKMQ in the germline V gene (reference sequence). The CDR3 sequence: CASSLEGEAGDDKNIQYF. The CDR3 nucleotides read TGTGCCAGCAGCTTAGAGGGTGAGGCAGGGGATGATAAAAACATTCAGTACTTC.

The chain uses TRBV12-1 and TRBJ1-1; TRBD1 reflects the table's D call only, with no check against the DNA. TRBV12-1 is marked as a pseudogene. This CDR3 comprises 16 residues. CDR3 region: CASSLLFDSHSSEAFF. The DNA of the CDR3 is TGTGCCAGCAGCCTCCTATTTGACAGCCATAGCTCCGAAGCTTTCTTT.

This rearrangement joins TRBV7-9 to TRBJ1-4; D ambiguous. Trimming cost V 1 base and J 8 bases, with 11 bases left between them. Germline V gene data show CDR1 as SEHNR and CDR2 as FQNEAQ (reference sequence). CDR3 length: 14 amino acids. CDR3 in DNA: TGTGCCAGCAGCTTAGGGGGATTGGGGGAAAAACTGTTTTTT. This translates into CASSLGGLGEKLFF.

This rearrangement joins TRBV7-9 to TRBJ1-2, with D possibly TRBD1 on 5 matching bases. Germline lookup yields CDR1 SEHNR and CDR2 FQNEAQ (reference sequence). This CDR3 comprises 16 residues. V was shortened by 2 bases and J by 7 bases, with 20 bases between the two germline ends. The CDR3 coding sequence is TGTGCCAGCAGCTTATCTGCCACAAGGGGCCGGGGTGGCTACACCTTC. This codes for CASSLSATRGRGGYTF.

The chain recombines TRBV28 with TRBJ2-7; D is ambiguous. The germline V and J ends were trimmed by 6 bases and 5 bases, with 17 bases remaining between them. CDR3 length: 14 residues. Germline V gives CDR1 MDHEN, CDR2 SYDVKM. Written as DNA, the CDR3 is TGTGCCAGCAGCCTTACAAGTTATGGGAACGAGCAGTACTTC. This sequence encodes CASSLTSYGNEQYF.